The 2 T cell receptor beta chains given below trace back to one sample, sequenced in a study of blood T cell repertoires in COVID-19. Sequencing used immunoSEQ multiplex PCR; TCRdb keeps in-frame clones, though not all of them. This table has some 270,000 clones, approximately 83% appearing once. The sequencing input was PBMCs or T cells enriched from blood (not recorded which). Receptors were obtained from a woman aged 30 to 39 who had recovered from COVID-19.

V usage is TRBV5-4 and J usage is TRBJ1-4; possibly TRBD1 for D (5 bases). Germline V CDR1 and CDR2: SGHNT, YYREEE (reference sequence). CDR3 length: 14 residues. Trimming removed 4 bases at V and 8 bases at J, with 15 bases between. CDR3 sequence (DNA): TGTGCCAGCAGCCCGTCGACAGTAGCCGAAAAACTGTTTTTT. Its protein is CASSPSTVAEKLFF. Looking up the rest from reference TRBV5-4 and TRBJ1-4 gives the full variable domain: ETGVTQSPTHLIKTRGQQVTLRCSSQSGHNTVSWYQQALGQGPQFIFQYYREEENGRGNFPPRFSGLQFPNYSSELNVNALELDDSALYLCASSPSTVAEKLFFGSGTQLSVL.

J is TRBJ1-1 and V is TRBV3-1 (or the pseudogene TRBV3-2); 8 bases are shared with TRBD1. This CDR3 comprises 13 residues. V lost 6 bases and J lost 4; bases outside the gene matches: 4. The germline V gene encodes CDR1 LGHDT and CDR2 YNNKEL (reference sequence). CDR3: CASRYRGSTEAFF. In DNA form, the CDR3 reads TGTGCCAGCAGATACAGGGGGTCCACTGAAGCTTTCTTT.